The entry below gives a single TCR beta chain sequence along with its context. Its antigen is unknown. No much larger clone is present one base from it, and per-base qualities are unavailable. The junction shows trimming of 6 bases on V and 4 bases on J, plus 12 bases between the germline ends. CDR3 length: 13 amino acids, cysteine to phenylalanine. This entry keeps only the CDR3 DNA: 39 bases, framed from base 1. TCRbeta CDR3 regions were amplified from genomic DNA by means of the immunoSEQ Assay, a bias-controlled multiplex PCR. Per the original workflow: The number of nucleated cells in each sample was estimated by amplification of reference gene primers within the assay. To quantify the absolute abundance of each unique TCRbeta CDR3 rearrangement, sequence reads were collapsed and filtered. For each sample, productive Simpson clonality was calculated as the square root of Simpson's diversity index across productive rearrangements. This immuneACCESS table, as held by TCRdb, lists in-frame sequences with V and J called but not all clones. Of the missing ones, under half trace to an unresolved V gene in checked studies; the others have no known cause. The V and J calls and clone size were taken over from that table, and D and trimming were inferred from the DNA. Across this sample there are more than 300,000 clones, with around 83% seen only once. 5% to 5.5% of the sample is held by the ten biggest clonotypes.

Participants in the prospective study were aged roughly 18 to 95 years, lived in more than 20 United States geographic areas, and enrolled through a virtual design. In the prospective study, cohorts were assigned on the basis of participant-reported clinical history obtained from a screening survey and a study questionnaire. Recovered participants in ImmuneRACE Cohort 3 were defined as having two consecutive negative NP/OP PCR tests, clearance from a healthcare professional, or resolution of symptoms. In the prospective study, mobile phlebotomists collected whole blood, serum and a nasopharyngeal or oropharyngeal swab from each participant. Prospective study participants could optionally give additional blood draws and questionnaires over an approximately two-month period. Before DNA extraction, blood samples from the prospective study were shipped at room temperature or frozen. The data are from a study of blood T cell repertoires in COVID-19 (TCRdb year 2020). At the level of the whole study: The collaborator samples originated in the United States, Italy and Spain and spanned the acute and convalescent phases of COVID-19. Where available, HLA class I and class II types were taken from metadata supplied by the sample provider and were not determined by assay-based typing. The repertoires were made available in a free public database intended to serve as a resource for research on the immune response to SARS-CoV-2. The prospective study material was composed of cDNA or gDNA derived from T cells, B-cell-depleted T cells, or PBMCs. Sample metadata almost always included a de-identified subject ID, COVID-19 status, age in years and sex. Subjects who had been exposed to COVID-19, were actively infected with it, or had recovered from it provided the deeply sampled blood TCRbeta repertoires that made up the dataset. The samples were drawn from the first 160 participants of the ongoing ImmuneRACE study and from about 1,200 subjects provided by 6 global collaborators. The paper as a whole reports these results and caveats: Clinical and demographic metadata were provided uncurated, with the amount varying by source and participant.

The sample consisted of PBMCs or T cells enriched from blood (not recorded which). The chain is encoded by TRBV12-3 or TRBV12-4 joined to TRBJ1-1; the D gene assignment is ambiguous. The source is a woman between 50 and 59 years old who had recovered from COVID-19. The CDR3 protein: CASSFLTGTEAFF. The sequenced DNA is TGTGCCAGCAGCTTTCTTACGGGCACTGAAGCTTTCTTT.